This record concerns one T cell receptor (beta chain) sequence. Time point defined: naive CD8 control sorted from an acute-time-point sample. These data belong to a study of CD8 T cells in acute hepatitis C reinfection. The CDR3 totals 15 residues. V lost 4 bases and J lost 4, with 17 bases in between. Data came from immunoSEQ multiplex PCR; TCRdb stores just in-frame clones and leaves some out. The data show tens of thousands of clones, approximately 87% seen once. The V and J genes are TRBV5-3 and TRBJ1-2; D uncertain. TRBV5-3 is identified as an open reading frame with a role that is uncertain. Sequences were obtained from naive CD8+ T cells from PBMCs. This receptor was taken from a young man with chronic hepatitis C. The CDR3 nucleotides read TGTGCCAGAAGCCTGAACCTAAACCCCATCTATGGCTACACCTTC. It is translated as CARSLNLNPIYGYTF.